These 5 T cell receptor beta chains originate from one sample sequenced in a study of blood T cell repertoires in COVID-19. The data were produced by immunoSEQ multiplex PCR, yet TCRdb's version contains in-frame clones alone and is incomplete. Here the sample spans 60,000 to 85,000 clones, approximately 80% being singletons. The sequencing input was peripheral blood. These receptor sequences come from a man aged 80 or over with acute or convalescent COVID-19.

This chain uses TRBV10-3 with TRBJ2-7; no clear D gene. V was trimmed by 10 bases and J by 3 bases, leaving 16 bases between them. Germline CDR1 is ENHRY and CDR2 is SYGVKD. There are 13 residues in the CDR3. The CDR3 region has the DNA TGTGCCACCTACGACGACACGATCTACGAGCAGTACTTC. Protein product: CATYDDTIYEQYF.

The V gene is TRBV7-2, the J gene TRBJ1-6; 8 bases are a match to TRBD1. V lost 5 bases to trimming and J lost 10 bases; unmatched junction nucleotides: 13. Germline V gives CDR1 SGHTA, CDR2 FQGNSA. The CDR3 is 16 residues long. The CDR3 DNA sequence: TGTGCCAGCAGCACCCGGACAGGGAGGGTGCGATCACCCCTCCACTTT. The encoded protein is CASSTRTGRVRSPLHF.

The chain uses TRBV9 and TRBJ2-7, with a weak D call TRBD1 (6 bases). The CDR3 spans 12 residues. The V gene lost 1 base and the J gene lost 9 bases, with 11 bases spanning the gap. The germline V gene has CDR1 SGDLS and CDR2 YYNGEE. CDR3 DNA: TGTGCCAGCAGCGTAAACTCAGGGGCGCAGTACTTC. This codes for CASSVNSGAQYF.

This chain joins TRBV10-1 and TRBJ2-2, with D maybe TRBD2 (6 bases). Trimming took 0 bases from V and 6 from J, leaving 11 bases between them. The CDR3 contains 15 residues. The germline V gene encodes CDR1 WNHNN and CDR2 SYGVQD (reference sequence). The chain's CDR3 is CASSESNGGAGELFF. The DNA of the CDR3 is TGCGCCAGCAGTGAGTCGAACGGGGGAGCCGGGGAGCTGTTTTTT.

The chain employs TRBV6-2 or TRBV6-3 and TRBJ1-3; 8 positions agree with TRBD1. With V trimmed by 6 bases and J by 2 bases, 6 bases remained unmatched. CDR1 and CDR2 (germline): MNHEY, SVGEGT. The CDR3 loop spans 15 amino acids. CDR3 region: CASSPPGQAGNTIYF. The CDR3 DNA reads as TGTGCCAGCAGCCCCCCGGGACAGGCTGGAAACACCATATATTTT.